The following is a T cell receptor beta chain sequence with its context. This sample is drawn from a study of control samples from healthy donors and cancer patients. The repertoire was sequenced with immunoSEQ multiplex PCR; TCRdb's copy has only in-frame clones and lacks some. This table has about 98,000 clones, roughly four fifths appearing once. From germline, CDR1 is SGHRS and CDR2 YFSETQ. The V gene end was trimmed by 4 bases and the J gene end by 4 bases; junction bases not matched to a gene: 8. The CDR3 runs to 15 residues. The chain employs TRBV5-1 and TRBJ2-7, with TRBD1 matching 10 bases. The sequenced sample consisted of blood. The clonotype originates from a man between 60 and 75 years old in good health. The CDR3: CASSPPRTGGYEQYF. In DNA form, the CDR3 reads TGCGCCAGCAGCCCACCCCGGACAGGGGGTTACGAGCAGTACTTC.